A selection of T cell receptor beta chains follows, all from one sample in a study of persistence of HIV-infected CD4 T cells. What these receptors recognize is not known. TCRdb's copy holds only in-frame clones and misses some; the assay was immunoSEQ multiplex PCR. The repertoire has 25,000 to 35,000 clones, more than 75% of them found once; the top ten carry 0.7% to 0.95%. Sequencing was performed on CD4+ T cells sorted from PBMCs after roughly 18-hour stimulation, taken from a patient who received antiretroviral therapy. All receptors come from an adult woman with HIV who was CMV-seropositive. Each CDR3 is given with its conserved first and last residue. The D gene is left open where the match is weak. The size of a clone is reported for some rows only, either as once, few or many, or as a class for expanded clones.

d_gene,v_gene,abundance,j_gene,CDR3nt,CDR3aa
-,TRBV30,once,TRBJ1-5,TGTGCCTGTGCACAGGATAGCAATCAGCCCCAGCATTTT,CACAQDSNQPQHF
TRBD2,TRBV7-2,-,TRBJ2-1,TGTGCCAGCAGCTTCTACCGACTAGCGGGGGGCCGTTACAATGAGCAGTTCTTC,CASSFYRLAGGRYNEQFF
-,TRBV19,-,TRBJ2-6,TGTGCCAGTAGTATAAGTTTAGGAGGGACTGGGGCCAACGTCCTGACTTTC,CASSISLGGTGANVLTF
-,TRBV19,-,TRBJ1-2,TGTGCCAGTACTCACGGCCAGTTAGCTAACTATGGCTACACCTTC,CASTHGQLANYGYTF
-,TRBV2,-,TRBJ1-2,TGTGCCAGCAGTGAAGACGAGGGGGTCTATGGCTACACCTTC,CASSEDEGVYGYTF
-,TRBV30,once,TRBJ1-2,TGTGCCTGGGGCCTTCAATCTGGAGGCTATGGCTACACCTTC,CAWGLQSGGYGYTF
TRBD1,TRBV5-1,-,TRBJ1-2,TGCGCCAGCAGCTTGGAAACAGGGGGCCCCTATGGCTACACCTTC,CASSLETGGPYGYTF
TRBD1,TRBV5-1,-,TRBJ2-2,TGCGCCAGCAGCTCCCAGGGACAGCTAAACACCGGGGAGCTGTTTTTT,CASSSQGQLNTGELFF
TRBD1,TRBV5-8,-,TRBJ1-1,TGTGCCAGCACCCTCGGGACAGCGTTGAACACTGAAGCTTTCTTT,CASTLGTALNTEAFF
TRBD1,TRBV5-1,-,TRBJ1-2,TGCGCCAGCAGCTTGGGTGGACAGGGACCTTCTGGCTACACCTTC,CASSLGGQGPSGYTF
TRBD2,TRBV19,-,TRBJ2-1,TGTGCCAGTAGTATATTTGGGGGGGGAGGCAATGAGCAGTTCTTC,CASSIFGGGGNEQFF
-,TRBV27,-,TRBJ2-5,TGTGCCAGCAGCTACCTTGGCTTGGAGACCCAGTACTTC,CASSYLGLETQYF
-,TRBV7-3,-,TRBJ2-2,TGTGCCAGCAGCTTAGAGGCGATTACGACCGGGGAGCTGTTTTTT,CASSLEAITTGELFF
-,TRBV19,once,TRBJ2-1,TGTGCCAGTAGTACCCAGGCAGCTGTCTACAATGAGCAGTTCTTC,CASSTQAAVYNEQFF
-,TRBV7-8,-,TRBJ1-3,TGTGCCAGCAGCGCAAGGGGTTCTGGAAACACCATATATTTT,CASSARGSGNTIYF
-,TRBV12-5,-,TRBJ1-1,TGTGCTAGTGGTTTGCACCCAGCTAACACTGAAGCTTTCTTT,CASGLHPANTEAFF
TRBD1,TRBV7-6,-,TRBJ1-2,TGTGCCAGCAGCATCGGTGGACAGGGGGCCGCCTATGGCTACACCTTC,CASSIGGQGAAYGYTF
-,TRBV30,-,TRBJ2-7,TGTGCCTGGAGTGGGGTCGGGGGCGCCGAAAGGCAGTACTTC,CAWSGVGGAERQYF
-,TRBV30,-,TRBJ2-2,TGTGCCTGTGAGCTGGAGGGGCATCCATACGGGGAGCTGTTTTTT,CACELEGHPYGELFF
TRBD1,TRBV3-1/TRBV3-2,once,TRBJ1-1,TGTGCCACCAGGACAGGGAATAGTGAGGCTTTCTTT,CATRTGNSEAFF
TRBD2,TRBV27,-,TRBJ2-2,TGTGCCAGCAGTTCCCGACTAGCGACGAACGGGGAGCTGTTTTTT,CASSSRLATNGELFF
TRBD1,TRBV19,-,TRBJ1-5,TGTGCCAGTAGTAGGACAGGGTTCGACAATCAGCCCCAGCATTTT,CASSRTGFDNQPQHF
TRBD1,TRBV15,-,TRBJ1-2,TGTGCCACCAGCAGCGCAGGGGGGGGCTACACCTTC,CATSSAGGGYTF
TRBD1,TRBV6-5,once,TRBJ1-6,TGTGCCAGCAGTTACGGGACAGGGAATTCACCCCTCCACTTT,CASSYGTGNSPLHF
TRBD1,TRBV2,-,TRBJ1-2,TGTGCCAGCAGCCGACAGGGGAATGGCTACACCTTC,CASSRQGNGYTF
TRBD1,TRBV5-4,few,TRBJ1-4,TGTGCCAGCAGCGCGGGACAGGATAATGAAAAACTGTTTTTT,CASSAGQDNEKLFF
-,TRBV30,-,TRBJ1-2,TGTGCCTGGAGTGTAGGGTCCCGGGACGGAGTAGGCTACACCTTC,CAWSVGSRDGVGYTF
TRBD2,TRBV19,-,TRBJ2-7,TGTGCCACGAAAGTTCGGGGGGCCTACGAGCAGTACTTC,CATKVRGAYEQYF
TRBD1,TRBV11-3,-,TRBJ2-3,TGTGCCAGCGGACAGGGGAAGGGCACAGATACGCAGTATTTT,CASGQGKGTDTQYF
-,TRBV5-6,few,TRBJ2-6,TGTGCCAGCAGCTTGGCCCGCAGGACGAACTCTGGGGCCAACGTCCTGACTTTC,CASSLARRTNSGANVLTF
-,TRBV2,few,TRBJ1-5,TGTGCCAGCACCCAGTCCACCGGGGGGAGTCAGCCCCAGCATTTT,CASTQSTGGSQPQHF
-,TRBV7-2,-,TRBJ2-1,TGTGCCAGCAGCTTAGTCGGCAGGGACTACAATGAGCAGTTCTTC,CASSLVGRDYNEQFF
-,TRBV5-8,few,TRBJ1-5,TGTGCCAGCAGCCTAGGGCGCGATAGCAATCAGCCCCAGCATTTT,CASSLGRDSNQPQHF
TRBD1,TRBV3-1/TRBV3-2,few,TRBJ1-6,TGTGCCAGCAGCCATCACCGACAGGGAACCTATAATTCACCCCTCCACTTT,CASSHHRQGTYNSPLHF
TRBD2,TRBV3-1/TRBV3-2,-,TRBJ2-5,TGTGCCAGCAGCCAATCCACGCTTCTAGCGGGGAGAGAGACCCAGTACTTC,CASSQSTLLAGRETQYF
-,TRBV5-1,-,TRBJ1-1,TGCGCCAGCAGCTACAACCCAGGGGCTACTGAAGCTTTCTTT,CASSYNPGATEAFF
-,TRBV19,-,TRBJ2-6,TGTGCCAGTACCCCGCAGGGGCGCATCACTGGGGCCAACGTCCTGACTTTC,CASTPQGRITGANVLTF
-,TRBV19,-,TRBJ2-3,TGTGCCAGTAGTACTCGCCTCGGTAGGGGGAATACGCAGTATTTT,CASSTRLGRGNTQYF
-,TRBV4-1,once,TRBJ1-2,TGCGCCAGCAGCCAAGTCGACCGACAGGCTCATGGCTACACCTTC,CASSQVDRQAHGYTF
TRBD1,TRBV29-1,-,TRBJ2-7,TGCAGCGTTGGTCGCGGCAGGGGGTCCTACGAGCAGTACTTC,CSVGRGRGSYEQYF
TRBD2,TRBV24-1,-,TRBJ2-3,TGTGCCACCAGTGATGGAATTAGCGGGGGACCATACACAGATACGCAGTATTTT,CATSDGISGGPYTDTQYF
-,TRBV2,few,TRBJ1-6,TGTGCCAGCAGTGAACGGCGGGGAGGGACTGCGAATTCACCCCTCCACTTT,CASSERRGGTANSPLHF
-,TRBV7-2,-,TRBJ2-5,TGTGCCAGCAGCCTAGAGGTGGTTAGTAGTCCCCAAGAGACCCAGTACTTC,CASSLEVVSSPQETQYF
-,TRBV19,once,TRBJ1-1,TGTGCCAGTAGTATAAGAGGGGGCACTGAAGCTTTCTTT,CASSIRGGTEAFF
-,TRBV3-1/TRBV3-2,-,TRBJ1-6,TGTGCCAGCACTCCGGAGGGATATAATTCACCCCTCCACTTT,CASTPEGYNSPLHF
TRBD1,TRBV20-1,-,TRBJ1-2,TGCAGTGCTAGTTGGCCAGGGGGCGATGGCTACACCTTC,CSASWPGGDGYTF
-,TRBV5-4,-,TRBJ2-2,TGTGCCAGCAGCTTGGACAGGGCCACCGGGGAGCTGTTTTTT,CASSLDRATGELFF
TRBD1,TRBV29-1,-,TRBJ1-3,TGCAGCGTGAGGGACAGCCATTCTGGAAACACCATATATTTT,CSVRDSHSGNTIYF
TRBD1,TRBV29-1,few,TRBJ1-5,TGCAGCGTTACTACAGGGGGCGAGGATCAGCCCCAGCATTTT,CSVTTGGEDQPQHF
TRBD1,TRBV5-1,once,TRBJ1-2,TGCGCCAGCAGCTCCGGACAGGGGAATAGGTACTATGGCTACACCTTC,CASSSGQGNRYYGYTF
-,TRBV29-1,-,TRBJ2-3,TGCAGCCTACAGAACTTCGATTATACGCAGTATTTT,CSLQNFDYTQYF
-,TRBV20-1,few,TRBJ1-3,TGCAGTGCTAGTCCCGGTGGGGGGCCTGGAAACACCATATATTTT,CSASPGGGPGNTIYF
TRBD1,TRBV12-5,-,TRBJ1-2,TGTGCTAGTGGTCCCGGGACAGGGGGCCATGGCTACACCTTC,CASGPGTGGHGYTF
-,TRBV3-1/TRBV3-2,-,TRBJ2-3,TGTGCCAGCAGCCCCAGTGGAACAGATACGCAGTATTTT,CASSPSGTDTQYF
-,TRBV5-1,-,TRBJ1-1,TGCGCCAGCGCAAGGGAGAGGATGAACACTGAAGCTTTCTTT,CASARERMNTEAFF